The source of this T cell receptor beta chain is a study of shared clonotypes between healthy human individuals. As regards this clone: What it binds is unknown. A junction end diverges from the germline sequence, so it may reflect a read error.

TCRdb's table, derived via immunoSEQ multiplex PCR, lists solely in-frame clones and lacks some. The profile shows 450,000 to 500,000 clones, 81% of them singletons. Study results and limitations: Blood alone was sampled, and tissue repertoires likely differ.

CDR1 and CDR2 (germline): MNHNS, SASEGT. The CDR3 totals 12 residues. The TCR sequence derives from a woman between 35 and 50 years old in good health. Some clones in this sample may be carry-over from other donors' samples. The chain couples TRBV6-1 to TRBJ2-1; D might be TRBD1 (6 bases). The sequenced sample consisted of PBMCs. CDR3 DNA sequence: TGTGCCAGCAGTGAAACAGGGCAAGGGGAGATCTTC. Its protein is CASSETGQGEIF.